Given below is one T cell receptor (beta chain) in context. The source of the sample is a study of CD8 T cells in Susac syndrome. RNA in amounts of about 0.45 to 1 ug was reverse transcribed with random hexamers. MiXCR, applied by TCRdb to the immunoSEQ multiplex PCR reads, yields one record per CDR3 protein. The data show about 190,000 distinct CDR3 sequences, approximately 95% seen once. Deletions cut 3 bases from V and 8 bases from J, with 11 bases between. There are 14 residues in the CDR3. Germline V gives CDR1 MDHEN, CDR2 SYDVKM. V gene TRBV28 combines with J gene TRBJ1-6; D is unclear. Sample: CD4+ T cells from PBMCs. The sequence came from a human donor with Susac syndrome. Here the CDR3 DNA reads TGTGCCAGCAGTTTCCCTGGACGGGATTCACCCCTCCACTTT. This sequence encodes CASSFPGRDSPLHF.